The 13 T cell receptor beta chains given below trace back to one sample, sequenced in a study of blood T cell repertoires in COVID-19. Some clones are missing from TCRdb's copy, which holds only in-frame ones; the method was immunoSEQ multiplex PCR. Of 100,000 to 140,000 clones in the sample, about 80% were seen once. The sequenced material came from peripheral blood. These receptors all come from a man aged 70 or older with acute or convalescent COVID-19.

The V call is TRBV7-8, the J call TRBJ1-5; D might be TRBD1 (6 bases). The CDR3 extends over 13 amino acids. The V gene lost 5 bases and the J gene lost 7 bases, with 12 bases spanning the gap. Germline values: CDR1 SGHVS, CDR2 FQNEAQ. The chain's CDR3 is CASSQGGEQPQHF. The CDR3 region has the DNA TGTGCCAGCAGCCAAGGGGGAGAGCAGCCCCAGCATTTT. Combining the CDR3 with reference TRBV7-8 and TRBJ1-5 gives the whole variable domain GAGVSQSPRYKVAKRGQDVALRCDPISGHVSLFWYQQALGQGPEFLTYFQNEAQLDKSGLPSDRFFAERPEGSVSTLKIQRTQQEDSAVYLCASSQGGEQPQHFGDGTRLSIL.

This sequence joins TRBV29-1 and TRBJ2-5; TRBD1 matches 8 bases. Germline assignment: CDR1 SQVTM and CDR2 ANQGSEA. The V and J ends lost 6 bases and 4 bases, in that order; junction bases with no gene match: 10. CDR3 length equals 14 residues. CDR3 sequence: CSVEPRGRGETQYF. The CDR3 DNA reads TGCAGCGTAGAGCCCAGGGGGCGCGGAGAGACCCAGTACTTC. The entire variable domain, with the rest obtained from reference TRBV29-1 and TRBJ2-5, is as follows: SAVISQKPSRDICQRGTSLTIQCQVDSQVTMMFWYRQQPGQSLTLIATANQGSEATYESGFVIDKFPISRPNLTFSTLTVSNMSPEDSSIYLCSVEPRGRGETQYFGPGTRLLVL.

The rearrangement uses TRBV2 and TRBJ1-3; 8 bases line up with TRBD1. Trimming removed 8 bases from V and 0 bases from J; junction bases left unmatched: 9. The CDR3 extends over 16 amino acids. Germline CDR1 reads SNHLY; CDR2 reads FYNNEI. The CDR3 reads CASLPGQVLSGNTIYF. CDR3 sequence (DNA): TGTGCCAGCTTACCGGGACAGGTTCTCTCTGGAAACACCATATATTTT.

This rearrangement joins TRBV5-8 to TRBJ1-5, with 9 bases matching TRBD1. Trimming at V came to 3 bases and at J to 4 bases, leaving 11 bases not matched to a gene. Germline V gene sequence: CDR1 SGHTS, CDR2 YDEGEE. The CDR3 consists of 17 residues. Here the CDR3 reads CASSSGTGWAMNQPQHF. CDR3 nucleotides: TGTGCCAGCAGCTCCGGGACAGGGTGGGCGATGAATCAGCCCCAGCATTTT.

On this clone itself: At the DNA level, this CDR3 is encoded by other sequences in the same sample as well. V is TRBV24-1 and J is TRBJ1-2, with unresolved D. The germline V gene encodes CDR1 KGHDR and CDR2 SFDVKD. CDR3 length: 11 amino acids. V was trimmed by 4 bases and J by 4 bases, leaving 3 bases between them. The CDR3 DNA reads TGTGCCACCAGTGACAGCTATGGCTACACCTTC. It encodes CATSDSYGYTF.

The chain employs TRBV9 and TRBJ2-5, with 8 bases that match TRBD1. Trimming at V came to 4 bases and at J to 2 bases, leaving 7 bases not matched to a gene. The CDR3 consists of 15 residues. CDR1 is SGDLS and CDR2 is YYNGEE in the germline V gene. Here the CDR3 DNA reads TGTGCCAGCAGCAACCTAGGGACAGGACAAGAGACCCAGTACTTC. Protein: CASSNLGTGQETQYF.

This chain uses TRBV9 with TRBJ1-5; tentative D call: TRBD1 (6 bases). The V gene lost 0 bases and the J gene lost 2 bases, with 9 bases spanning the gap. Germline CDR1 reads SGDLS; CDR2 reads YYNGEE. The CDR3 spans 15 residues. The CDR3 bases are TGTGCCAGCAGCGTAGGGTCAGGGGGCAATCAGCCCCAGCATTTT. Translation: CASSVGSGGNQPQHF. Based on the CDR3 plus reference TRBV9 and TRBJ1-5, the full variable domain is DSGVTQTPKHLITATGQRVTLRCSPRSGDLSVYWYQQSLDQGLQFLIQYYNGEERAKGNILERFSAQQFPDLHSELNLSSLELGDSALYFCASSVGSGGNQPQHFGDGTRLSIL.

V gene TRBV18 combines with J gene TRBJ1-4; TRBD1 aligns across 8 bases. This CDR3 comprises 12 residues. Germline V gene sequence: CDR1 KGHSH, CDR2 LQKENI. The trim removed 5 bases at V and 13 bases at J, leaving 6 bases unmatched. CDR3 bases: TGTGCCAGCTCAGCAGGGGGCTCTAGACTGTTTTTT. It translates to CASSAGGSRLFF.

CDR3 sequence: CASSVRGNYGYTF. The CDR3 DNA reads TGTGCCAGCAGCGTCCGCGGAAACTATGGCTACACCTTC. The chain joins TRBV5-8 to TRBJ1-2; D remains ambiguous. The germline V and J ends were trimmed by 4 bases and 2 bases, with 9 bases remaining between them. This CDR3 is built from 13 residues. Germline assignment: CDR1 SGHTS and CDR2 YDEGEE.

DNA of the CDR3: TGCAGTGCTAGTTCCGGGGTTAACACCGGGGAGCTGTTTTTT. Residues: CSASSGVNTGELFF. This chain joins TRBV20-1 and TRBJ2-2; D perhaps matches TRBD2 (5 bases). The germline V and J ends were trimmed by 3 bases and 2 bases, with 10 bases remaining between them. Per the germline V gene, CDR1 is DFQATT and CDR2 is SNEGSKA (reference sequence). The CDR3 spans 14 residues.

V gene TRBV10-3 combines with J gene TRBJ2-3; tentatively, D is TRBD2 (5 bases). The CDR3 is 13 residues long. V dropped 2 bases and J dropped 3 bases, with 6 bases sitting between them. CDR1 ENHRY and CDR2 SYGVKD come from the germline V gene. Here the CDR3 reads CAISERETDTQYF. DNA of the CDR3: TGTGCCATCAGTGAGCGGGAAACAGATACGCAGTATTTT.

This clone has only one observation. The rearrangement joins TRBV19 to TRBJ2-1; D is perhaps TRBD2 (5 bases). V was trimmed by 7 bases and J by 5 bases, leaving 18 bases between them. The CDR3 covers 15 residues. Germline V CDR1 and CDR2: LNHDA, SQIVND (reference sequence). This CDR3 is CASTSSASMDNEQFF. The CDR3 coding sequence is TGTGCCAGTACCTCCTCCGCTAGCATGGACAATGAGCAGTTCTTC.

The J gene is TRBJ1-4, the V gene TRBV7-9; 7 nucleotides align to TRBD1. The CDR3 length is 18 residues. V shed 2 bases, J shed 3 bases, and the junction held 12 bases outside the gene matches. Germline values: CDR1 SEHNR, CDR2 FQNEAQ (reference sequence). In DNA, the CDR3 is TGTGCCAGCAGCTTACCGAGACAGGGCCAAGTGGCTAATGAAAAACTGTTTTTT. Its translation: CASSLPRQGQVANEKLFF.